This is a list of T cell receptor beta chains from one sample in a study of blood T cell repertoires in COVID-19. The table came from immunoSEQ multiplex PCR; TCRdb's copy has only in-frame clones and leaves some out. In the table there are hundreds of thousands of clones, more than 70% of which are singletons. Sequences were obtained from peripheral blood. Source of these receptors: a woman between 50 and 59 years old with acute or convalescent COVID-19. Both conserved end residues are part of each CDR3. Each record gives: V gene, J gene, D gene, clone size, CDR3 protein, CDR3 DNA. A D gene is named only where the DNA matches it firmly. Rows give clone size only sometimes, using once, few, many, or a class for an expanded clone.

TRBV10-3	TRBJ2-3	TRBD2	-	CAPHRASGSADTQYF	TGTGCCCCACACAGGGCTAGCGGGAGTGCAGATACGCAGTATTTT
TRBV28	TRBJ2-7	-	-	CASNKRAREAYEQYF	TGTGCCAGCAACAAAAGGGCCAGGGAGGCCTACGAGCAGTACTTC
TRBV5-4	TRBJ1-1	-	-	CASSQTDNTEAFF	TGTGCCAGCAGCCAGACAGACAACACTGAAGCTTTCTTT
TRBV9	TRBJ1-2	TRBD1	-	CASSVDGTGGSYGYTF	TGTGCCAGCAGCGTAGATGGGACAGGGGGTAGCTATGGCTACACCTTC
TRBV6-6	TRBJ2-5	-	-	CASSYNYRQETQYF	TGTGCCAGCAGTTACAACTACCGACAAGAGACCCAGTACTTC
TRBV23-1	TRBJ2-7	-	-	CASSHLAPGTQYEQYF	TGCGCCAGCAGTCATCTCGCCCCCGGGACACAGTACGAGCAGTACTTC
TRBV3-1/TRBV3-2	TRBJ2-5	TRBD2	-	CASSQTPGTSRETQYF	TGTGCCAGCAGCCAAACTCCCGGGACTAGCAGAGAGACCCAGTACTTC
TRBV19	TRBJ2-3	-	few	CASMGGLGGLSTDTQYF	TGTGCCAGTATGGGTGGCCTAGGCGGACTCAGCACAGATACGCAGTATTTT
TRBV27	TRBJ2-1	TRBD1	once	CASSLDRGPYNEQFF	TGTGCCAGCAGTTTGGACAGGGGCCCCTACAATGAGCAGTTCTTC
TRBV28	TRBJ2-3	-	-	CASSSLGGGYTDTQYF	TGTGCCAGCAGTTCCTTGGGAGGGGGATACACAGATACGCAGTATTTT
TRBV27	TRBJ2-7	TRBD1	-	CASSLRDRGIYEQYF	TGTGCCAGCAGTTTACGGGACAGGGGGATCTACGAGCAGTACTTC
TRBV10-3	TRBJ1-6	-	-	CAISDRGVNSPLHF	TGTGCCATCAGTGACCGGGGTGTTAATTCACCCCTCCACTTT
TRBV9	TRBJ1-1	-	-	CASSTDPTAGTEAFF	TGTGCCAGCAGCACAGACCCGACAGCGGGCACTGAAGCTTTCTTT
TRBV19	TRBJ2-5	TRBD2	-	CATSRTSGDGETQYF	TGTGCCACCTCTCGTACTAGCGGAGATGGGGAGACCCAGTACTTC
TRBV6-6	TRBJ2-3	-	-	CASSLPPADTQYF	TGTGCCAGCAGCCTACCCCCCGCAGATACGCAGTATTTT
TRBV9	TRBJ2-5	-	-	CASSVGGIGPETQYF	TGTGCCAGCAGCGTAGGCGGGATTGGGCCAGAGACCCAGTACTTC
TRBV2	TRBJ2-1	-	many	CASTAGRYNEQFF	TGTGCCAGCACGGCAGGGCGCTACAATGAGCAGTTCTTC
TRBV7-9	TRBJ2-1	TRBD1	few	CASSPGTGVLNEQFF	TGTGCCAGCAGCCCCGGGACAGGGGTCCTCAATGAGCAGTTCTTC
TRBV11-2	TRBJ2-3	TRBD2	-	CASSLWTSGSLDRTDTQYF	TGTGCCAGCAGCCTCTGGACTAGCGGGAGTTTGGATCGCACAGATACGCAGTATTTT
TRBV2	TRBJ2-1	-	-	CASSDAGYNEQFF	TGTGCCAGCAGTGATGCGGGGTACAATGAGCAGTTCTTC
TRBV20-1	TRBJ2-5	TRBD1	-	CSASHRQGETQYF	TGCAGTGCTAGTCATAGACAGGGAGAGACCCAGTACTTC
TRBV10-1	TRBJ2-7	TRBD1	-	CASSEWTGDEQYF	TGCGCCAGCAGTGAGTGGACAGGGGACGAGCAGTACTTC
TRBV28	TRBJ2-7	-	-	CASTLRGSYEQYF	TGTGCCAGCACCCTTAGGGGATCTTACGAGCAGTACTTC
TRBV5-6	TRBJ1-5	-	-	CASSSGRNQPQHF	TGTGCCAGCAGCTCTGGGAGGAATCAGCCCCAGCATTTT
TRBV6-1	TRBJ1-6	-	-	CASSEGIGASLHF	TGTGCCAGCAGTGAGGGTATAGGGGCCTCCCTCCACTTT
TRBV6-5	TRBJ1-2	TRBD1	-	CASSSPRTGGDYGYTF	TGTGCCAGCAGTTCTCCCCGAACAGGGGGCGACTATGGCTACACCTTC
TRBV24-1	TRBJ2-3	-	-	CATSDLGHNTDTQYF	TGTGCCACCAGTGATTTGGGACATAACACAGATACGCAGTATTTT
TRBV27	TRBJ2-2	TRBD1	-	CASSARTGLNTGELFF	TGTGCCAGCAGTGCTAGGACAGGTCTCAACACCGGGGAGCTGTTTTTT
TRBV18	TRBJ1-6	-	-	CASSDRESTPLHF	TGTGCCAGCTCTGACAGAGAATCGACACCCCTCCACTTT
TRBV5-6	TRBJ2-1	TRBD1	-	CASSLDRGGVNEQFF	TGTGCCAGCAGCTTAGACAGGGGAGGAGTCAATGAGCAGTTCTTC
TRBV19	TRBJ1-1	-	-	CASRPASTNTEAFF	TGTGCCAGTAGACCTGCGAGTACGAACACTGAAGCTTTCTTT
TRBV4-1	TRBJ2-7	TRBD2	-	CASSQDWGLAAYEQYF	TGCGCCAGCAGCCAAGATTGGGGACTAGCGGCCTACGAGCAGTACTTC
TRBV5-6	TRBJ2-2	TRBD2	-	CATESVVGGPRNTGELFF	TGTGCCACGGAAAGTGTTGTGGGAGGGCCTCGAAACACCGGGGAGCTGTTTTTT
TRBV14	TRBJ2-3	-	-	CASSQGYTDTQYF	TGTGCCAGCAGCCAGGGCTATACAGATACGCAGTATTTT
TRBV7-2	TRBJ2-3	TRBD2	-	CASSLIAGVYWF	TGTGCCAGCAGCTTAATCGCGGGAGTTTACTGGTTT
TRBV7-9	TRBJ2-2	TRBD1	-	CASSFDRGRNTGELFF	TGTGCCAGCAGCTTCGACAGGGGTCGGAACACCGGGGAGCTGTTTTTT
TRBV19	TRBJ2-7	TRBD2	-	CASSIGTLAGAYEQYF	TGTGCCAGTAGTATAGGGACACTAGCGGGAGCTTACGAGCAGTACTTC
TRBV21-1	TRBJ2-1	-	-	CASSKTGLAGAPSYNEQFF	TGTGCCAGCAGCAAAACAGGACTAGCGGGAGCGCCCTCCTACAATGAGCAGTTCTTC
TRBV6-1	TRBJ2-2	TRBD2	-	CASSDLLGLEGTGELFF	TGTGCCAGCAGTGACCTACTAGGACTAGAGGGCACCGGGGAGCTGTTTTTT
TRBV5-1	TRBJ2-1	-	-	CASSRRQGGGYNEQFF	TGCGCCAGCAGCCGGAGGCAGGGTGGAGGGTACAATGAGCAGTTCTTC
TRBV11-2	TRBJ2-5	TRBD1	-	CASSQGQGAWGETQYF	TGTGCCAGCAGCCAAGGACAGGGGGCGTGGGGAGAGACCCAGTACTTC
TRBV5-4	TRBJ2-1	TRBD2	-	CASSLGGSGTINEQFF	TGTGCCAGCAGCTTGGGAGGGTCCGGGACTATCAATGAGCAGTTCTTC
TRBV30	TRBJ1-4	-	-	CAWSGQVPEKLFF	TGTGCCTGGAGTGGACAGGTCCCCGAAAAACTGTTTTTT
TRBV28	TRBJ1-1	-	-	CASSLGATEAFF	TGTGCCAGCTCACTTGGGGCTACTGAAGCTTTCTTT
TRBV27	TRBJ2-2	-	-	CASSLEGTPGELFF	TGTGCCAGCAGTTTAGAAGGGACTCCCGGGGAGCTGTTTTTT
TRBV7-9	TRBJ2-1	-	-	CASRSGENEQFF	TGTGCCAGCAGATCAGGCGAGAATGAGCAGTTCTTC
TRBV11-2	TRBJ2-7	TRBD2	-	CASSYRLAEQYF	TGTGCCAGCAGCTATAGACTAGCGGAGCAGTACTTC
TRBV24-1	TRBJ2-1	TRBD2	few	CATSGEGAGGNEQFF	TGTGCCACCAGTGGTGAGGGGGCGGGGGGGAATGAGCAGTTCTTC
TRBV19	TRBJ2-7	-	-	CASSISSGSYEQYF	TGTGCCAGTAGTATTAGTAGCGGCTCCTACGAGCAGTACTTC
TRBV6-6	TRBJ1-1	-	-	CASSYPGLAEAFF	TGTGCCAGCAGTTATCCCGGGCTAGCGGAAGCTTTCTTT
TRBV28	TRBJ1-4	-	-	CASRKTGIGEKLFF	TGTGCCAGCAGGAAGACGGGGATCGGGGAAAAACTGTTTTTT
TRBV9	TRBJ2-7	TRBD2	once	CASSGGLAGDYEQYF	TGTGCCAGCAGCGGAGGACTAGCGGGGGACTACGAGCAGTACTTC
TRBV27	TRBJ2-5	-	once	CASSFLAQETQYF	TGTGCCAGCAGTTTCCTAGCACAAGAGACCCAGTACTTC
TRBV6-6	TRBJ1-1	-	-	CASSYFSGAEAFF	TGTGCCAGCAGTTACTTCTCGGGGGCTGAAGCTTTCTTT
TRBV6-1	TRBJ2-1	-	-	CASSEARNEQFF	TGTGCCAGCAGTGAAGCTCGCAATGAGCAGTTCTTC
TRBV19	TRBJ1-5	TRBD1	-	CASSIDVRGQPQHF	TGTGCCAGTAGTATCGACGTCAGGGGGCAGCCCCAGCATTTT
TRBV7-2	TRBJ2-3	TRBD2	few	CASSLVPGGRGSDTQYF	TGTGCCAGCAGCTTAGTGCCTGGCGGGAGGGGCTCAGATACGCAGTATTTT
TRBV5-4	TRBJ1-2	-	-	CASSGIRGAALSNYGYTF	TGTGCCAGCAGCGGAATAAGGGGTGCAGCCCTTTCTAACTATGGCTACACCTTC
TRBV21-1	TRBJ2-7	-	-	CASSKGLRGQGDAARYEQYF	TGTGCCAGCAGCAAAGGGCTAAGGGGACAGGGGGATGCGGCCCGCTACGAGCAGTACTTC